These 8 T cell receptor beta chains share one sample of origin, sequenced in a study of blood T cell repertoires in COVID-19. Repertoires were generated with immunoSEQ multiplex PCR, while TCRdb's copy carries only in-frame clones and drops some. Of about 70,000 clones listed, 80% to 90% are singletons. Sequences were obtained from peripheral blood. The origin of the receptors is a man over 45 with acute or convalescent COVID-19.

V is TRBV6-6 and J is TRBJ2-7; 8 bases are a match to TRBD1. This CDR3 comprises 15 residues. The germline CDR1 and CDR2 sequences are MNHNY and SVGAGI (reference sequence). V lost 5 bases and J lost 1; bases outside the gene matches: 7. The CDR3 nucleotides read TGTGCCAGCAGTCGGACAGGGAGCACTTCCTACGAGCAGTACTTC. This translates into CASSRTGSTSYEQYF.

The chain couples TRBV7-9 to TRBJ1-1; a weak D match, TRBD1 (6 bases). Germline assignment: CDR1 SEHNR and CDR2 FQNEAQ (reference sequence). Trimming shortened V by 8 bases and J by 0 bases, and 13 bases separated the two germline ends. This CDR3 is 14 amino acids long. This chain's CDR3 is CASSEQGMNTEAFF. DNA for the CDR3: TGTGCCAGCTCCGAACAGGGAATGAACACTGAAGCTTTCTTT.

The CDR3 here is CASSWTGGTLSGYTF. Here the CDR3 DNA reads TGTGCCAGCAGCTGGACAGGGGGTACCCTCTCTGGCTACACCTTC. The V gene is TRBV5-4, the J gene TRBJ1-2, with TRBD1 matching 10 bases. CDR1 and CDR2 from the germline V gene are SGHNT and YYREEE (reference sequence). The trim removed 3 bases at V and 7 bases at J, leaving 9 bases unmatched. The CDR3 sequence is 15 residues long.

The rearrangement uses TRBV19 and TRBJ2-1, with TRBD2 matching over 11 bases. CDR3 length: 16 amino acids. CDR1 and CDR2 from the germline V gene are LNHDA and SQIVND (reference sequence). V gave up 1 base and J gave up 4 bases; unmatched junction bases: 3. In DNA form, the CDR3 reads TGTGCCAGTAGTATAGTTGCTAGCGGGGGGTACAATGAGCAGTTCTTC. The encoded protein is CASSIVASGGYNEQFF.

This chain links TRBV6-6 with TRBJ1-1; unclear D gene. Trimming removed 2 bases from V and 5 bases from J, with 9 bases in between. CDR1 and CDR2 (germline): MNHNY, SVGAGI (reference sequence). The CDR3 consists of 13 residues. CDR3 in amino acids: CASSYEQETEAFF. CDR3 nucleotides: TGTGCCAGCAGTTACGAGCAGGAAACTGAAGCTTTCTTT.

The chain recombines TRBV4-2 with TRBJ2-3, with TRBD2 identical over 11 bases. Germline V CDR1 and CDR2: LGHNA, YNFKEQ. The CDR3 is made up of 15 amino acids. The V gene end was trimmed by 0 bases and the J gene end by 9 bases; junction bases not matched to a gene: 5. The chain's CDR3 is CASSQDRTSGWTQYF. For the CDR3, the DNA is TGTGCCAGCAGCCAAGATCGGACTAGCGGGTGGACGCAGTATTTT.

V usage is TRBV28 and J usage is TRBJ1-4; a possible D gene is TRBD1 (5 bases). Germline V lookup: CDR1 MDHEN, CDR2 SYDVKM. The CDR3 contains 12 residues. The V and J ends lost 6 bases and 13 bases respectively, with 15 bases between them. The CDR3 here is CASSLVGARLFF. In DNA, the CDR3 is TGTGCCAGCAGCTTGGTAGGGGCCAGACTGTTTTTT.

The CDR3 sequence is CASSDQGNYGYTF. The CDR3 region has the DNA TGTGCCAGCAGTGACCAGGGAAACTATGGCTACACCTTC. V gene TRBV25-1 combines with J gene TRBJ1-2; TRBD1 is a possible D gene (5 bases). CDR1 and CDR2 (germline): MGHDK, SYGVNS. There are 13 residues in the CDR3. Between the trimmed V and J ends, which lost 3 bases and 2 bases, there was a span of 7 bases.